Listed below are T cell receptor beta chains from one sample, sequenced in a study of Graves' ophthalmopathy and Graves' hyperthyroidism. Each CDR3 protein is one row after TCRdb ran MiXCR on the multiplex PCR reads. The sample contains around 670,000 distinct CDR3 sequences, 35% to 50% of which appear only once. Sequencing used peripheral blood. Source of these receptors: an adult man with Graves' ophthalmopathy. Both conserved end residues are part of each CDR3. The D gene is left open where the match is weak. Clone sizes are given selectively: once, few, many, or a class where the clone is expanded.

CDR3 DNA: TGTGCCAGCAGCTTCACCCCCGGGACAGGGGGCTATGGCTACACCTTC
CDR3 protein: CASSFTPGTGGYGYTF
V gene: TRBV5-6
clone size: .
D gene: TRBD1
CDR3 length: 16
J gene: TRBJ1-2

CDR3 DNA: TGCGCCAGCAGCTGGGGGGTGGGTGAAAAACTGTTTTTT
CDR3 protein: CASSWGVGEKLFF
V gene: TRBV5-1
clone size: .
D gene: .
CDR3 length: 13
J gene: TRBJ1-4

CDR3 DNA: TGTGCCAGCAACCCACTATCTGGGACAACGAACACTGAAGCTTTCTTT
CDR3 protein: CASNPLSGTTNTEAFF
V gene: TRBV6-6
clone size: few
D gene: .
CDR3 length: 16
J gene: TRBJ1-1

CDR3 DNA: TGCAGTGCTAGAGTCTCAGGGGGCTTTGACTATGGCTACACCTTC
CDR3 protein: CSARVSGGFDYGYTF
V gene: TRBV20-1
clone size: few
D gene: TRBD1
CDR3 length: 15
J gene: TRBJ1-2

CDR3 DNA: TGTGCCAGCAGTTTAGATCGAGGGGACGAGAAGTACTTC
CDR3 protein: CASSLDRGDEKYF
V gene: TRBV12-3/TRBV12-4
clone size: .
D gene: .
CDR3 length: 13
J gene: TRBJ2-7

CDR3 DNA: TGCAGCGTTGGGCTCCGGACAGGGAATGAAAAACTGTTTTTT
CDR3 protein: CSVGLRTGNEKLFF
V gene: TRBV29-1
clone size: .
D gene: TRBD1
CDR3 length: 14
J gene: TRBJ1-4

CDR3 DNA: TGCAGCGTTTGGCGGGCGTCCGGGGGGGCCTACGAGACCCAGTACTTC
CDR3 protein: CSVWRASGGAYETQYF
V gene: TRBV29-1
clone size: .
D gene: TRBD2
CDR3 length: 16
J gene: TRBJ2-5

CDR3 DNA: TGCAGAGGAGGGGACAGGATCGACACTGAAGCTTTCTTT
CDR3 protein: CRGGDRIDTEAFF
V gene: TRBV29-1
clone size: once
D gene: TRBD1
CDR3 length: 13
J gene: TRBJ1-1

CDR3 DNA: TGCGCCAGCAGCCAAGCTAGGGACAACAATTCACCCCTCCACTTT
CDR3 protein: CASSQARDNNSPLHF
V gene: TRBV4-1
clone size: few
D gene: .
CDR3 length: 15
J gene: TRBJ1-6

CDR3 DNA: TGCAGCGTTGAAAATACCGCGAGGAACACTGAAGCTTTCTTT
CDR3 protein: CSVENTARNTEAFF
V gene: TRBV29-1
clone size: once
D gene: .
CDR3 length: 14
J gene: TRBJ1-1

CDR3 DNA: TGCGCCAGCAGCCAAGTAACCGTCGGCAGCTTGGATGGCTACACCTTC
CDR3 protein: CASSQVTVGSLDGYTF
V gene: TRBV4-3
clone size: .
D gene: .
CDR3 length: 16
J gene: TRBJ1-2

CDR3 DNA: TGTGCCACCAGCAGAGATCGTTTTAAGTACGAGCAGTACTTC
CDR3 protein: CATSRDRFKYEQYF
V gene: TRBV15
clone size: many
D gene: .
CDR3 length: 14
J gene: TRBJ2-7

CDR3 DNA: TGCAGCGTTGAAGTCGGAGGGAGCCACTCCTACGAGCAGTACTTC
CDR3 protein: CSVEVGGSHSYEQYF
V gene: TRBV29-1
clone size: few
D gene: .
CDR3 length: 15
J gene: TRBJ2-7

CDR3 DNA: TGTGCCATCAGAGGAGGGACGGCTAACTATGGCTACACCTTC
CDR3 protein: CAIRGGTANYGYTF
V gene: TRBV10-3
clone size: .
D gene: .
CDR3 length: 14
J gene: TRBJ1-2

CDR3 DNA: TGTGCCAGTAGTATAAACAGGGGGAGACAAGAGACCCAGTACTTC
CDR3 protein: CASSINRGRQETQYF
V gene: TRBV19
clone size: .
D gene: TRBD1
CDR3 length: 15
J gene: TRBJ2-5

CDR3 DNA: TGTGCCAGCAGCCCCGAGTGGGCGAACAATCAGCCCCAGCATTTT
CDR3 protein: CASSPEWANNQPQHF
V gene: TRBV10-2
clone size: .
D gene: .
CDR3 length: 15
J gene: TRBJ1-5

CDR3 DNA: TGTGCCACCAGCAGAGAGCAGGCGTTAAATTCACCCCTCCACTTT
CDR3 protein: CATSREQALNSPLHF
V gene: TRBV15
clone size: many
D gene: .
CDR3 length: 15
J gene: TRBJ1-6

CDR3 DNA: TGCAGTGCTAGCGGACAGGGGCGTCTCACTGAAGCTTTCTTT
CDR3 protein: CSASGQGRLTEAFF
V gene: TRBV20-1
clone size: .
D gene: TRBD1
CDR3 length: 14
J gene: TRBJ1-1

CDR3 DNA: TGTGCCAGCAGCTTAATCCAAGAGACCCAGTACTTC
CDR3 protein: CASSLIQETQYF
V gene: TRBV7-2
clone size: many
D gene: .
CDR3 length: 12
J gene: TRBJ2-5

CDR3 DNA: TGTGCCATCAGGGGGACGCCCGCAACTAATGAAAAACTGTTTTTT
CDR3 protein: CAIRGTPATNEKLFF
V gene: TRBV10-3
clone size: .
D gene: .
CDR3 length: 15
J gene: TRBJ1-4

CDR3 DNA: TGTGCCAGTAGTAGTACCGGGACAAGCACTGAAGCTTTCTTT
CDR3 protein: CASSSTGTSTEAFF
V gene: TRBV19
clone size: .
D gene: .
CDR3 length: 14
J gene: TRBJ1-1

CDR3 DNA: TGTGCCAGCGTTGGACAGGGCTATGAAGCTTTCTTT
CDR3 protein: CASVGQGYEAFF
V gene: TRBV7-9
clone size: many
D gene: TRBD1
CDR3 length: 12
J gene: TRBJ1-1

CDR3 DNA: TGTGCCAGCAGCCTAAACAGGGGGCGCTTGTCAGAATATGGCTACACCTTC
CDR3 protein: CASSLNRGRLSEYGYTF
V gene: TRBV7-9
clone size: .
D gene: TRBD1
CDR3 length: 17
J gene: TRBJ1-2

CDR3 DNA: TGCAGCGTTGATCCAGTTTTCAGTGGCACTGAAGCTTTCTTT
CDR3 protein: CSVDPVFSGTEAFF
V gene: TRBV29-1
clone size: many
D gene: .
CDR3 length: 14
J gene: TRBJ1-1

CDR3 DNA: TGTGCTACTTCTCCAAGGGGGCATGGCTACACCTTC
CDR3 protein: CATSPRGHGYTF
V gene: TRBV24-1
clone size: few
D gene: TRBD1
CDR3 length: 12
J gene: TRBJ1-2

CDR3 DNA: TGTGCCAGCAGTGAAAGGCTGAGGGCTGAAGCTTTCTTT
CDR3 protein: CASSERLRAEAFF
V gene: TRBV2
clone size: few
D gene: .
CDR3 length: 13
J gene: TRBJ1-1

CDR3 DNA: TGTGCCACCAGCTCCCTAGGCAGGGGAATTCAGCCCCAGCATTTT
CDR3 protein: CATSSLGRGIQPQHF
V gene: TRBV24-1
clone size: .
D gene: .
CDR3 length: 15
J gene: TRBJ1-5

CDR3 DNA: TGTGCCACCAGCAGAAACGGGACACTTTTAAAGAGCTCCTACGAGCAGTACTTC
CDR3 protein: CATSRNGTLLKSSYEQYF
V gene: TRBV15
clone size: few
D gene: .
CDR3 length: 18
J gene: TRBJ2-7

CDR3 DNA: TGTGCCAGCAGCTTAGCCCCGGGACTAGCGGGAGGGCCCGGCCAAGAGACCCAGTACTTC
CDR3 protein: CASSLAPGLAGGPGQETQYF
V gene: TRBV7-2
clone size: .
D gene: TRBD2
CDR3 length: 20
J gene: TRBJ2-5

CDR3 DNA: TGTGCCACCAGCAGTGAGGGTTCCCAGCCCCAGCATTTT
CDR3 protein: CATSSEGSQPQHF
V gene: TRBV15
clone size: .
D gene: .
CDR3 length: 13
J gene: TRBJ1-5

CDR3 DNA: TGTGCCAGCATTTCCACAGGGAGGATTTACGAGCAGTACTTC
CDR3 protein: CASISTGRIYEQYF
V gene: TRBV2
clone size: .
D gene: .
CDR3 length: 14
J gene: TRBJ2-7

CDR3 DNA: TGTGCCAGCAGCCAAGGATTTGGGCGGGATTTTGGCACCGGGGAGCTGTTTTTT
CDR3 protein: CASSQGFGRDFGTGELFF
V gene: TRBV3-1
clone size: .
D gene: .
CDR3 length: 18
J gene: TRBJ2-2

CDR3 DNA: TGTGCCAGCTCCGCCGACAGGGGCCAAGGGATCTATGGCTACACCTTC
CDR3 protein: CASSADRGQGIYGYTF
V gene: TRBV6-5
clone size: few
D gene: TRBD1
CDR3 length: 16
J gene: TRBJ1-2

CDR3 DNA: TGTGCCAGCAGCCCGACGGAAGACTATGGCTACACCTTC
CDR3 protein: CASSPTEDYGYTF
V gene: TRBV7-8
clone size: many
D gene: .
CDR3 length: 13
J gene: TRBJ1-2

CDR3 DNA: TGTGCCAGCAGCTTTTTACAGGGTAGGAGCGCTGAAGCTTTCTTT
CDR3 protein: CASSFLQGRSAEAFF
V gene: TRBV7-8
clone size: .
D gene: .
CDR3 length: 15
J gene: TRBJ1-1

CDR3 DNA: TGCGCCAGCAGTGAGACAGCCCCGACTAGCACAGATACGCAGTATTTT
CDR3 protein: CASSETAPTSTDTQYF
V gene: TRBV10-1
clone size: .
D gene: .
CDR3 length: 16
J gene: TRBJ2-3

CDR3 DNA: TGTGCCAGCAGTAAACTAGCGGGGGGTGAGACCCAGTACTTC
CDR3 protein: CASSKLAGGETQYF
V gene: TRBV27
clone size: few
D gene: TRBD2
CDR3 length: 14
J gene: TRBJ2-5

CDR3 DNA: TGCGCCAGCGCGACAGGGGACACAAACTATGGCTACACCTTC
CDR3 protein: CASATGDTNYGYTF
V gene: TRBV5-1
clone size: many
D gene: TRBD1
CDR3 length: 14
J gene: TRBJ1-2

CDR3 DNA: TGTGCTGGTGAAGAAGGGGGCTACAAGCAGTACTTC
CDR3 protein: CAGEEGGYKQYF
V gene: TRBV7-8
clone size: .
D gene: TRBD1
CDR3 length: 12
J gene: TRBJ2-7

CDR3 DNA: TGCAGTGCTGAACAGGGCTATGGCTACACCTTC
CDR3 protein: CSAEQGYGYTF
V gene: TRBV20-1
clone size: .
D gene: .
CDR3 length: 11
J gene: TRBJ1-2

CDR3 DNA: TGTGCCACCAGCCAGAAGAGGACGGCTAACTATGGCTACACCTTC
CDR3 protein: CATSQKRTANYGYTF
V gene: TRBV15
clone size: many
D gene: .
CDR3 length: 15
J gene: TRBJ1-2

CDR3 DNA: TGCAGTGCTAGAGTCGGCAGACTTAATGAAAAACTGTTTTTT
CDR3 protein: CSARVGRLNEKLFF
V gene: TRBV20-1
clone size: few
D gene: .
CDR3 length: 14
J gene: TRBJ1-4

CDR3 DNA: TGCGCCAGCAGCTTCTCTAGCGGAACCTACGAGCAGTACTTC
CDR3 protein: CASSFSSGTYEQYF
V gene: TRBV5-4
clone size: few
D gene: TRBD2
CDR3 length: 14
J gene: TRBJ2-7

CDR3 DNA: TGTGCCAGCAACCCAGGGACAGGGGGTCAAGGGACCCAGTACTTC
CDR3 protein: CASNPGTGGQGTQYF
V gene: TRBV7-9
clone size: .
D gene: TRBD1
CDR3 length: 15
J gene: TRBJ2-5

CDR3 DNA: TGCGCCAGCAGCCAAGATTGGTGGAGTCGCTCCAGCCTACGAGAGCAGTACTTC
CDR3 protein: CASSQDWWSRSSLREQYF
V gene: TRBV29-1
clone size: .
D gene: .
CDR3 length: 18
J gene: TRBJ2-7

CDR3 DNA: TGTGCCAGCAGTGAGCTAGGCTCCTATAATTCACCCCTCCACTTT
CDR3 protein: CASSELGSYNSPLHF
V gene: TRBV10-3
clone size: .
D gene: .
CDR3 length: 15
J gene: TRBJ1-6